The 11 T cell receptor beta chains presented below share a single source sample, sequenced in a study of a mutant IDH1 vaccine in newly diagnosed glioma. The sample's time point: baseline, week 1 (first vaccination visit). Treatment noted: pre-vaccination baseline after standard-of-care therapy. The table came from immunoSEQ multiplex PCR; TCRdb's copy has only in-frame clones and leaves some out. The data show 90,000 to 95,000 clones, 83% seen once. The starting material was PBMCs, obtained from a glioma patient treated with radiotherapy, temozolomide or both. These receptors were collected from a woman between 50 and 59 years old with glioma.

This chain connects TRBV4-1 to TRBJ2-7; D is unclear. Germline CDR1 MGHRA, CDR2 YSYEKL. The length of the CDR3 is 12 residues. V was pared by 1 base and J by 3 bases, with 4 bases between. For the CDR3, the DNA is TGCGCCAGCAGCCAAGGAGGCTACGAGCAGTACTTC. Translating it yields CASSQGGYEQYF.

CDR3 nucleotides: TGTGCCCCTGAGGGGCCTATTCGAAACACCGGGGAGCTGTTTTTT. This gives the protein CAPEGPIRNTGELFF. The J gene is TRBJ2-2, the V gene TRBV7-2; D might be TRBD1 or TRBD2, each matching 5 bases. Germline-derived CDR1 and CDR2 are SGHTA and FQGNSA. This CDR3 is built from 15 residues. Trimming cost V 11 bases and J 2 bases, with 18 bases left between them. The variable domain in full, with the rest retrieved from reference TRBV7-2 and TRBJ2-2, is GAGVSQSPSNKVTEKGKDVELRCDPISGHTALYWYRQSLGQGLEFLIYFQGNSAPDKSGLPSDRFSAERTGGSVSTLTIQRTQQEDSAVYLCAPEGPIRNTGELFFGEGSRLTVL.

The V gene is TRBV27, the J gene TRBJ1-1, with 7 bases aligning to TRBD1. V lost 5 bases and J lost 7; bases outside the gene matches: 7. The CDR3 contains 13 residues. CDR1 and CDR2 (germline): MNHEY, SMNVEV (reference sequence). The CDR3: CASSTAAGGEAFF. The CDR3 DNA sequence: TGTGCCAGCAGTACTGCGGCAGGGGGTGAAGCTTTCTTT.

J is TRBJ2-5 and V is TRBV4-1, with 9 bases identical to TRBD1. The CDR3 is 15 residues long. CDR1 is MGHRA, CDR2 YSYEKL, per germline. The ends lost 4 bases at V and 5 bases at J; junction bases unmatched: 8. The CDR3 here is CASSPGTGNVETQYF. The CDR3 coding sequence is TGCGCCAGCAGCCCGGGGACAGGGAACGTGGAGACCCAGTACTTC.

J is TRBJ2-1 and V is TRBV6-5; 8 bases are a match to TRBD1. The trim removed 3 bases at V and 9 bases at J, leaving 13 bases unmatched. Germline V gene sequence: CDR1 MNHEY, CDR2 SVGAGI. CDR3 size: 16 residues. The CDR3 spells CASSYRGQGSASEQFF. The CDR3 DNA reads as TGTGCCAGCAGTTATCGCGGACAGGGAAGTGCCAGTGAGCAGTTCTTC.

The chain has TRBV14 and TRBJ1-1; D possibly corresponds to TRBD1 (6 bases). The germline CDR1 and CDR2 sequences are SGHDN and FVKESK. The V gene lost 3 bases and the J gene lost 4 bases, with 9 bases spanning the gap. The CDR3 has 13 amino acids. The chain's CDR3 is CASSQGAGTEAFF. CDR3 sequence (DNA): TGTGCCAGCAGCCAGGGGGCGGGCACTGAAGCTTTCTTT.

The CDR3 here is CASVGREETQYF. The CDR3 nucleotides read TGTGCCAGCGTGGGAAGGGAGGAGACCCAGTACTTC. The V gene is TRBV2, the J gene TRBJ2-5; a weak D match, TRBD2 (5 bases). The CDR3 has 12 residues. Trimming stripped 8 bases from V and 5 bases from J, with 12 bases between. Per germline, CDR1 SNHLY and CDR2 FYNNEI.

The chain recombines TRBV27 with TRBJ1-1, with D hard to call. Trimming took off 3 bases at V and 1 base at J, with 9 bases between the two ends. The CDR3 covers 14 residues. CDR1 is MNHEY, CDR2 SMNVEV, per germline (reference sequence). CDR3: CASSFISTNTEAFF. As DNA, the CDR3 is TGTGCCAGCAGTTTTATCTCGACGAACACTGAAGCTTTCTTT.

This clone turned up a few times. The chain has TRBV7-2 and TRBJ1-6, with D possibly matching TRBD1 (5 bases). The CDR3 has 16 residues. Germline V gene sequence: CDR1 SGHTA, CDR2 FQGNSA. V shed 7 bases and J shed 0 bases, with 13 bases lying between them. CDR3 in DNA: TGTGCCAGCAACCAGGGCGCGAGCTCCTATAATTCACCCCTCCACTTT. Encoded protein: CASNQGASSYNSPLHF.

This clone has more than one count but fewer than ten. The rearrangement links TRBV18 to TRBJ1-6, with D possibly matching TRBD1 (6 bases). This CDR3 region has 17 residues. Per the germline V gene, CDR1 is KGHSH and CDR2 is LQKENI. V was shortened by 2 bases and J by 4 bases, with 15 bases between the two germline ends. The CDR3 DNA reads TGTGCCAGCTCACCAAGCAGGGGCGCGTCTTATAATTCACCCCTCCACTTT. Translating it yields CASSPSRGASYNSPLHF.

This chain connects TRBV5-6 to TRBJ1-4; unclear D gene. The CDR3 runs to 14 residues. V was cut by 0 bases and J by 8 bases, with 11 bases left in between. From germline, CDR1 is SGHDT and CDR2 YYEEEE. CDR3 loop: CASSLVGGLEKLFF. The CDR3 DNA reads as TGTGCCAGCAGCTTGGTCGGCGGCTTAGAAAAACTGTTTTTT.